The 26 T cell receptor beta chains below were found in one sample sequenced in a study of blood T cell repertoires in COVID-19. Libraries were prepared by immunoSEQ multiplex PCR; TCRdb keeps only in-frame clonotypes and omits some of them. The sample holds 210,000 or so clones, almost 85% seen once. Material: peripheral blood. These receptors all come from a woman aged 45-65 years with active or convalescent COVID-19.

J is TRBJ1-6 and V is TRBV18, with unresolved D. Germline CDR1 reads KGHSH; CDR2 reads LQKENI. V lost 1 base to trimming and J lost 8 bases, with 12 bases between them. This CDR3 is built from 15 residues. The CDR3 nucleotides read TGTGCCAGCTCACCACTCGGCGCGGTTGATTCACCCCTCCACTTT. Amino acids: CASSPLGAVDSPLHF.

V is TRBV2 and J is TRBJ2-7, with TRBD2 matching 8 bases. From germline, CDR1 is SNHLY and CDR2 FYNNEI. The length of the CDR3 is 13 residues. V trimming: 10 bases; J trimming: 6 bases; junction bases outside the gene matches: 11. CDR3 amino acids: CATSVAGIGEQYV. CDR3 nucleotide sequence: TGTGCCACCTCCGTAGCGGGGATCGGCGAGCAGTACGTC.

The chain uses TRBV7-7 and TRBJ2-1; 9 bases fit TRBD1. Germline CDR1 SSHAT, CDR2 FNYEAQ (reference sequence). This CDR3 contains 15 residues. J lost 9 bases, V lost 5 bases, and 11 bases had no gene match. CDR3 sequence reads: CASSVGQGWGGEQFF. CDR3 in DNA: TGTGCCAGCAGCGTTGGACAGGGGTGGGGTGGTGAGCAGTTCTTC.

This clone was detected a few times. Here the CDR3 DNA reads TGTGCCAGCAGTGAACTACCCAACCGCTACACCTTC. Amino acids: CASSELPNRYTF. V gene TRBV2 combines with J gene TRBJ1-2; D not resolved. Germline values: CDR1 SNHLY, CDR2 FYNNEI. The CDR3 runs 12 residues. The V gene lost 2 bases and the J gene lost 9 bases, with 10 bases spanning the gap.

V is TRBV4-1 and J is TRBJ2-7; D unresolved. The CDR3 covers 15 residues. Per germline, CDR1 MGHRA and CDR2 YSYEKL. Trimming took off 4 bases at V and 2 bases at J, with 15 bases between the two ends. This chain's CDR3 is CASSPRETGPYEQYF. In DNA, the CDR3 is TGCGCCAGCAGCCCTAGAGAGACTGGTCCCTACGAGCAGTACTTC.

This chain uses TRBV10-3 with TRBJ1-3; D possibly corresponds to TRBD1 (5 bases). CDR3 length equals 16 residues. Trimming left V 3 bases short and J 0 bases short, with 12 bases between. The germline V gene has CDR1 ENHRY and CDR2 SYGVKD. CDR3 loop: CAISDDSLSSGNTIYF. In nucleotides, the CDR3 is TGTGCCATCAGTGACGACAGCCTTAGCTCTGGAAACACCATATATTTT.

This chain joins TRBV21-1 and TRBJ1-4; TRBD1 reflects the table's D call only, with no check against the DNA. TRBV21-1 is classified as a pseudogene. This CDR3 is 14 amino acids long. The CDR3 DNA reads as TGTGCCAGCAGCAAAGCGCCAGGGGATGAAAAACTGTTTTTT. Protein product: CASSKAPGDEKLFF.

The chain combines TRBV7-6 with TRBJ2-2; 13 bases align to TRBD2. This CDR3 has 20 residues. CDR1 is SGHVS and CDR2 is FNYEAQ in the germline V gene. Trimming took 5 bases from V and 2 from J; bases not matched to a gene: 14. CDR3 sequence: CASSPRTSGGPGVNTGELFF. In nucleotides, the CDR3 is TGTGCCAGCAGCCCCAGGACTAGCGGGGGCCCCGGGGTCAACACCGGGGAGCTGTTTTTT. Variable domain in full (rest from reference TRBV7-6 and TRBJ2-2): GAGVSQSPRYKVTKRGQDVALRCDPISGHVSLYWYRQALGQGPEFLTYFNYEAQQDKSGLPNDRFSAERPEGSISTLTIQRTEQRDSAMYRCASSPRTSGGPGVNTGELFFGEGSRLTVL.

This sequence joins TRBV18 and TRBJ2-5, with D unclear. Trimming removed 3 bases from V and 5 bases from J, with 4 bases in between. Germline V gene lookup returns CDR1 KGHSH and CDR2 LQKENI. The CDR3 sequence is 11 residues long. The CDR3 spells CASSPGETQYF. The CDR3 DNA is TGTGCCAGCTCACCCGGGGAGACCCAGTACTTC.

The chain couples TRBV28 to TRBJ2-1, with TRBD2 identical over 11 bases. The CDR3 is 16 amino acids. With V trimmed by 7 bases and J by 5 bases, 10 bases remained unmatched. The germline V gene encodes CDR1 MDHEN and CDR2 SYDVKM. The CDR3 region has the DNA TGTGCCAGCACCTCTACTACGGGACTAGCGGACAATGAGCAGTTCTTC. This translates into CASTSTTGLADNEQFF.

CDR3: CASSLPPGVLHNEQFF. DNA for the CDR3: TGTGCCAGCAGTTTACCGCCGGGAGTCCTACACAATGAGCAGTTCTTC. The rearrangement links TRBV27 to TRBJ2-1, with a weak D call TRBD2 (6 bases). CDR1 and CDR2 from the germline V gene are MNHEY and SMNVEV (reference sequence). The CDR3 covers 16 residues. V was shortened by 2 bases and J by 5 bases, with 16 bases between the two germline ends.

The V and J genes are TRBV11-2 and TRBJ2-1; 13 positions match TRBD2. The junction had 11 bases not matched to a gene; V was cut back by 5 bases and J by 7 bases. Germline V gene lookup returns CDR1 SGHAT and CDR2 FQNNGV. The CDR3 has 17 residues. For the CDR3, the DNA is TGTGCCAGCAGCCCAAAGTCGGGACTAGCGGGACTTAATGAGCAGTTCTTC. As protein: CASSPKSGLAGLNEQFF.

The chain is built from TRBV7-2 and TRBJ2-7; D call uncertain. The CDR3 consists of 14 residues. Trimming pared 6 bases from V and 0 bases from J, leaving 12 bases between. Germline values: CDR1 SGHTA, CDR2 FQGNSA. The CDR3 DNA reads TGTGCCAGCAGAATTGAAACAAGCTCCTACGAGCAGTACTTC. Protein product: CASRIETSSYEQYF.

This rearrangement joins TRBV28 to TRBJ1-4; the D is unclear. Germline CDR1 reads MDHEN; CDR2 reads SYDVKM. This CDR3 has 16 residues. V was shortened by 7 bases and J by 0 bases, with 15 bases between the two germline ends. The CDR3: CASMLVTGSTNEKLFF. DNA of the CDR3: TGTGCCAGCATGTTAGTTACGGGGTCAACTAATGAAAAACTGTTTTTT.

This rearrangement joins TRBV6-4 to TRBJ2-3; tentative D call: TRBD1 (5 bases). CDR1 and CDR2 (germline): MRHNA, SNTAGT. Trimming took off 1 base at V and 1 base at J, with 6 bases between the two ends. The length of the CDR3 is 14 residues. CDR3 loop: CASSDLGGTDTQYF. The CDR3, as DNA: TGTGCCAGCAGTGACTTAGGGGGCACAGATACGCAGTATTTT.

V is TRBV28 and J is TRBJ2-7; D call uncertain. The CDR3 is 11 residues long. With 6 bases removed from V and 4 bases from J, the gap between germline ends came to 7 bases. From germline, CDR1 is MDHEN and CDR2 SYDVKM. The CDR3 loop is CASSALYEQYF. CDR3 sequence (DNA): TGTGCCAGCAGCGCGCTGTACGAGCAGTACTTC.

This chain links TRBV18 with TRBJ1-2, with TRBD1 as a possible D gene (6 bases). With 3 bases removed from V and 3 bases from J, the gap between germline ends came to 17 bases. Per germline, CDR1 KGHSH and CDR2 LQKENI. This CDR3 comprises 16 residues. The CDR3 DNA sequence: TGTGCCAGCTCACCCTTACGGACTCCAGGGGACTATGGCTACACCTTC. Translating it yields CASSPLRTPGDYGYTF.

This sequence joins TRBV28 and TRBJ1-2; D not certain. CDR3 size: 15 residues. In germline, CDR1 is MDHEN, CDR2 SYDVKM. V was cut by 2 bases and J by 4 bases, with 14 bases left in between. The CDR3 loop reads CASSLPVSPTYGYTF. The CDR3 nucleotides read TGTGCCAGCAGTTTACCAGTCTCGCCCACCTATGGCTACACCTTC.

The chain combines TRBV7-2 with TRBJ1-1; D not resolved. The CDR3 length is 13 residues. V lost 5 bases and J lost 3, with 10 bases in between. In germline, CDR1 is SGHTA, CDR2 FQGNSA. The CDR3 coding sequence is TGTGCCAGCAGCCTACAGAGGGACACTGAAGCTTTCTTT. This sequence encodes CASSLQRDTEAFF. The full variable domain, completed using reference TRBV7-2 and TRBJ1-1, is GAGVSQSPSNKVTEKGKDVELRCDPISGHTALYWYRQSLGQGLEFLIYFQGNSAPDKSGLPSDRFSAERTGGSVSTLTIQRTQQEDSAVYLCASSLQRDTEAFFGQGTRLTVV.

The table lists this clone with a count of one. The chain couples TRBV5-1 to TRBJ2-5, with 8 positions matching TRBD1. V gave up 3 bases and J gave up 5 bases; unmatched junction bases: 6. The CDR3 has 14 amino acids. Germline values: CDR1 SGHRS, CDR2 YFSETQ. CDR3 loop: CASSWTGIAETQYF. CDR3 coding DNA: TGCGCCAGCAGCTGGACAGGGATTGCGGAGACCCAGTACTTC.

The chain is built from TRBV5-1 and TRBJ2-5; D perhaps matches TRBD2 (6 bases). The V end was cut by 0 bases, the J end by 5 bases, with 14 bases between. Germline V gene sequence: CDR1 SGHRS, CDR2 YFSETQ. The CDR3 consists of 15 residues. CDR3 in amino acids: CASSLARGIGETQYF. In DNA, the CDR3 is TGCGCCAGCAGCTTGGCCCGCGGGATCGGGGAGACCCAGTACTTC.

The chain carries TRBV6-2 or TRBV6-3 and TRBJ2-7; a weak D match, TRBD1 (5 bases). CDR1 and CDR2 (germline): MNHEY, SVGEGT. The CDR3 sequence is 12 residues long. V lost 6 bases, J lost 4 bases, and 10 bases lay in between. CDR3 nucleotides: TGTGCCAGCAGCCCCTCAGGGTACGAGCAGTACGTC. This codes for CASSPSGYEQYV.

The chain has TRBV7-6 and TRBJ2-3; TRBD2 agrees at 11 bases. CDR1 SGHVS and CDR2 FNYEAQ come from the germline V gene. Trimming at V came to 2 bases and at J to 3 bases, leaving 4 bases not matched to a gene. The CDR3 length is 16 residues. This CDR3 is CASSLFSGGATDTQYF. Written as DNA, the CDR3 is TGTGCCAGCAGCTTATTTAGCGGGGGGGCTACAGATACGCAGTATTTT.

This clone was counted a single time. This chain uses TRBV11-1 with TRBJ2-5; D may be TRBD2 (6 bases). Germline V gives CDR1 SGHAT, CDR2 FQDESV (reference sequence). V lost 4 bases to trimming and J lost 0 bases, with 9 bases between them. This CDR3 comprises 14 residues. For the CDR3, the DNA is TGTGCCAGCAGCTCCGGAGGGTACCAAGAGACCCAGTACTTC. It specifies CASSSGGYQETQYF.

The V and J genes are TRBV28 and TRBJ1-1, with D possibly being TRBD1 (6 bases). The CDR3 runs 13 residues. Trimming took off 7 bases at V and 1 base at J, with 10 bases between the two ends. Germline CDR1 reads MDHEN; CDR2 reads SYDVKM. This chain's CDR3 is CASIRGGNTEAFF. DNA for the CDR3: TGTGCCAGCATAAGGGGGGGGAACACTGAAGCTTTCTTT.

The rearrangement joins TRBV5-1 to TRBJ1-4; TRBD1 might be the D (6 bases). Germline assignment: CDR1 SGHRS and CDR2 YFSETQ. V gave up 0 bases and J gave up 3 bases, with 12 bases separating them. The CDR3 runs 16 residues. Here the CDR3 reads CASSLAGAGANEKLFF. The CDR3 DNA sequence: TGCGCCAGCAGCTTGGCAGGGGCCGGGGCTAATGAAAAACTGTTTTTT.